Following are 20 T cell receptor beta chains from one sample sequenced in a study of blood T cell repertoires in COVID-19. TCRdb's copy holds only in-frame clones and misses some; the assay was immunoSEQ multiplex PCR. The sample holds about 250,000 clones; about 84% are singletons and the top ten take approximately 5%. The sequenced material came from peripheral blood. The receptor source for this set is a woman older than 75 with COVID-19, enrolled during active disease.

The CDR3 here is CAWSGRGPRGAFF. CDR3 coding DNA: TGTGCCTGGAGTGGGCGGGGACCTCGGGGAGCTTTCTTT. V gene TRBV30 combines with J gene TRBJ1-1; D might be TRBD1 (5 bases). This CDR3 contains 13 residues. V was pared by 1 base and J by 10 bases, with 16 bases between. Germline CDR1 GTSNPN, CDR2 SVGIG (reference sequence).

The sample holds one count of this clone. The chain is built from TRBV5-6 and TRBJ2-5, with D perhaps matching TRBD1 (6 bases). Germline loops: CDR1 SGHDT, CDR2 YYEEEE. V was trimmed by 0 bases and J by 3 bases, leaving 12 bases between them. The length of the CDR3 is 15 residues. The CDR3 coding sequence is TGTGCCAGCAGCTTGGCTCAGGGGACCAAAGAGACCCAGTACTTC. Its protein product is CASSLAQGTKETQYF.

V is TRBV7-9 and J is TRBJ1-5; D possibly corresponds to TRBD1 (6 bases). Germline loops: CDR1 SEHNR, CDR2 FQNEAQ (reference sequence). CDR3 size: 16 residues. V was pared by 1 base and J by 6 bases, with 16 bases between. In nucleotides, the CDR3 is TGTGCCAGCAGCTTAGGATCAGGGGCCATTTCTCAGCCCCAGCATTTT. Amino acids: CASSLGSGAISQPQHF.

The CDR3 nucleotides are TGTGCCAGCAGTGACTCGAGCACCCAGGGGGGAGGACAGCCCCAGCATTTT. Translating it yields CASSDSSTQGGGQPQHF. The chain uses TRBV6-4 and TRBJ1-5; 7 nucleotides agree with TRBD1. The CDR3 runs to 17 residues. With V trimmed by 0 bases and J by 7 bases, 12 bases remained unmatched. Germline values: CDR1 MRHNA, CDR2 SNTAGT.

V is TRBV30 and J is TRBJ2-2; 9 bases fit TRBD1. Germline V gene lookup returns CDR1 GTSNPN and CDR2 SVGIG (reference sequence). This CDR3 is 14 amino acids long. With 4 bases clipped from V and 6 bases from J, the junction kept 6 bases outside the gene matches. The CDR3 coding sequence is TGTGCCTGGAACCGGGACAGGGTAGCCGGGGAGCTGTTTTTT. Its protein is CAWNRDRVAGELFF.

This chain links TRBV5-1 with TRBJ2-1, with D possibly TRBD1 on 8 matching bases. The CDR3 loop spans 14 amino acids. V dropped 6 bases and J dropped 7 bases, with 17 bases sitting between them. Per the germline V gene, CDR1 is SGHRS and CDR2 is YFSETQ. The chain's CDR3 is CASTTGGALNEQFF. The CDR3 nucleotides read TGCGCCAGCACCACAGGGGGGGCGTTGAATGAGCAGTTCTTC.

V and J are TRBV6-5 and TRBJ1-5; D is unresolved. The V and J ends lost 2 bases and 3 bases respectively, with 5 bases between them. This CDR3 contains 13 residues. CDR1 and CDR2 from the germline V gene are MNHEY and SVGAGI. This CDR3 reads CASSYQANQPQHF. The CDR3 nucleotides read TGTGCCAGCAGTTACCAGGCCAATCAGCCCCAGCATTTT.

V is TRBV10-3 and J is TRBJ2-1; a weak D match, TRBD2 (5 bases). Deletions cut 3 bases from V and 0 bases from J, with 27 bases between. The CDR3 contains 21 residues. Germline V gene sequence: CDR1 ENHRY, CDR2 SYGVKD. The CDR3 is CAISESTPGIIKQSSYNEQFF. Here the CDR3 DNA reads TGTGCCATCAGTGAATCGACGCCGGGAATTATTAAACAAAGCTCCTACAATGAGCAGTTCTTC.

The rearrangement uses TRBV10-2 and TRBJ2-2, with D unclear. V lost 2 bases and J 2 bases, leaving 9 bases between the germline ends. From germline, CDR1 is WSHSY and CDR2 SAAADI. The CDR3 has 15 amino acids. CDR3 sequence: CASSEDRLNTGELFF. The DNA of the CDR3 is TGCGCCAGCAGTGAGGACCGACTTAACACCGGGGAGCTGTTTTTT.

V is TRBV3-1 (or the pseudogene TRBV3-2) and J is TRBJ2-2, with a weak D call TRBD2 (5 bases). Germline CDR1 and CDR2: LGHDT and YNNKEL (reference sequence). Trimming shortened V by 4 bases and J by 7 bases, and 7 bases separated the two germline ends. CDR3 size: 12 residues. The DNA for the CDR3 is TGTGCCAGCAGCCGTAGCGTCGGGGAGCTGTTTTTT. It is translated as CASSRSVGELFF.

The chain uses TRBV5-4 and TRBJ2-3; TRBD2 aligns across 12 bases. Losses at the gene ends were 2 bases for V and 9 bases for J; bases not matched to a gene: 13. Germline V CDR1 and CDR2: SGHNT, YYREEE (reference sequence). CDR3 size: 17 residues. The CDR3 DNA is TGTGCCAGCAGCTTTCGGGGTAGGACTAGCGGGGCCTCGACGCAGTATTTT. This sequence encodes CASSFRGRTSGASTQYF.

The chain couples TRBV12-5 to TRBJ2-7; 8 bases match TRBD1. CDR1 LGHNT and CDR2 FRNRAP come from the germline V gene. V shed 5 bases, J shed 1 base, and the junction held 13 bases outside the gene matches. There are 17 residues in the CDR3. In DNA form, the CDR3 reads TGTGCTAGTGGTCTCACTCTTGGCAGGGGGCCTTCCTACGAGCAGTACGTC. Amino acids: CASGLTLGRGPSYEQYV.

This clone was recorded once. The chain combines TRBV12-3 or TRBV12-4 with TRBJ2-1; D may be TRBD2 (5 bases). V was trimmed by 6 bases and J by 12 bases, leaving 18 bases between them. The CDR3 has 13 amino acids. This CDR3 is CASRYGPRDGQFF. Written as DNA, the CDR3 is TGTGCCAGCAGATACGGCCCCCGGGATGGGCAGTTCTTC.

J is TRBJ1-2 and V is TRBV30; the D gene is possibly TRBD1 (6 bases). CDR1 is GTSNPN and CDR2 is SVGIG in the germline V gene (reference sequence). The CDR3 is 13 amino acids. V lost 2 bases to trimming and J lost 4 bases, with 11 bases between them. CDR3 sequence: CAWSRQVGYGYTF. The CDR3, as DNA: TGTGCCTGGAGTCGACAGGTTGGCTATGGCTACACCTTC.

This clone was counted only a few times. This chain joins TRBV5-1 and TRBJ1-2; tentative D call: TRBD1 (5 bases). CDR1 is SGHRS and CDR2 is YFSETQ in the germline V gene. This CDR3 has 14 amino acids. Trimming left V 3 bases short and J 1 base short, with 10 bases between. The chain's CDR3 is CASSSTGDNYGYTF. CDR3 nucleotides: TGCGCCAGCAGCTCCACAGGCGATAACTATGGCTACACCTTC.

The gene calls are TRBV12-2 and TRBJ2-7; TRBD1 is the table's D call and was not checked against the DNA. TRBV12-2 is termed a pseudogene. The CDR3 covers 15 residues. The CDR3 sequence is CASRLAPGQFYEQYV. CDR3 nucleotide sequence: TGTGCAAGTCGCTTAGCGCCGGGACAGTTTTACGAGCAGTACGTC.

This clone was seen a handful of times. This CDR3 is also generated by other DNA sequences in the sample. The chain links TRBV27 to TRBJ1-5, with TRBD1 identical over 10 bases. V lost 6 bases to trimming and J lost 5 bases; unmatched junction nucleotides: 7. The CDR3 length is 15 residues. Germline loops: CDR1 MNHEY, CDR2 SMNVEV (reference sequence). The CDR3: CASRPGQGSYQPQHF. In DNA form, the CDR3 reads TGTGCCAGCAGGCCGGGACAGGGGAGTTATCAGCCCCAGCATTTT.

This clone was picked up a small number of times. In DNA, the CDR3 is TGCGCCAGCAGTATTTCAGGGGACGGTCAGCCCCAGCATTTT. Translated, it gives CASSISGDGQPQHF. The chain recombines TRBV5-1 with TRBJ1-5; the D gene is possibly TRBD1 (6 bases). Germline CDR1 SGHRS, CDR2 YFSETQ. The CDR3 runs to 14 residues. Deletions cut 5 bases from V and 6 bases from J, with 15 bases between.

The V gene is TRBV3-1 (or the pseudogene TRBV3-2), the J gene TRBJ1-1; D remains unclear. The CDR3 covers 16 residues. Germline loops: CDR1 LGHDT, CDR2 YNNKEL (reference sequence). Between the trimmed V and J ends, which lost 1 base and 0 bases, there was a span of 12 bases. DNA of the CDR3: TGTGCCAGCAGCCAAGGGAGGAGTAATATGAACACTGAAGCTTTCTTT. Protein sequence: CASSQGRSNMNTEAFF.

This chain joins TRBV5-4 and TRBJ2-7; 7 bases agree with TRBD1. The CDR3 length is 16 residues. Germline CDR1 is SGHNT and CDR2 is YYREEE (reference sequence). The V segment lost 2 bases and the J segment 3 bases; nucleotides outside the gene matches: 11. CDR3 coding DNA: TGTGCCAGCAGCTTCCCTCGTCCGGGACAGAACTACGAGCAGTACTTC. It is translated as CASSFPRPGQNYEQYF.